The clone carrying this TCR beta chain turned up a few times. As yet, its antigen is unknown. This entry belongs to a study of vaccination and CD4 T cells after COVID-19. Whole-study findings and limits: Relatively few convalescent patients were studied, without early post-infection timepoints.

TCRdb re-called the PCR reads through MiXCR, storing one row per CDR3 protein. This sample yields some 20,000 distinct CDR3 sequences, of which about 60% are seen a single time; approximately 1.1% belongs to the top ten. Deletions cut 1 base from V and 6 bases from J, with 10 bases between. Germline loops: CDR1 SGHVS, CDR2 FQNEAQ. The CDR3 has 13 amino acids. The chain links TRBV7-8 to TRBJ2-7; D gene ambiguous. This specimen consisted of CD4+ T cells from blood, obtained before SARS-CoV-2 vaccination. The clonotype was recovered from a human donor who had recovered from COVID-19. The CDR3 coding sequence is TGTGCCAGCAGCTTAGGGTCGGCGGTCGAGCAGTACTTC. Encoded protein: CASSLGSAVEQYF.